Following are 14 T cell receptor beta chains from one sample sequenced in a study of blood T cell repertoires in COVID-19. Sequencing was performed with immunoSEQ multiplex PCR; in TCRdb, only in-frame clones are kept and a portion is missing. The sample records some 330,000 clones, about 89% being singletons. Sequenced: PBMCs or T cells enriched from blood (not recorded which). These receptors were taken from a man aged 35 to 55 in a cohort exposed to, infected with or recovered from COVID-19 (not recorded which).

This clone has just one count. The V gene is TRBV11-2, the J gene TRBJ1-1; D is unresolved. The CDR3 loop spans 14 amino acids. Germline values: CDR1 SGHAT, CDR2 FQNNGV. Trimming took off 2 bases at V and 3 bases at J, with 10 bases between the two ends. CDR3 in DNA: TGTGCCAGCAGCTTACTAGTCGGGGACACTGAAGCTTTCTTT. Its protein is CASSLLVGDTEAFF.

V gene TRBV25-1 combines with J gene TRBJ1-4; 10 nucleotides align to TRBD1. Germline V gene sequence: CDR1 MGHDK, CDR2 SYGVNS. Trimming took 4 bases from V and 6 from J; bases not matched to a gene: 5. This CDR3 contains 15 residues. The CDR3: CASSGQGARYEKLFF. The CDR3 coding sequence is TGTGCCAGCAGTGGACAGGGGGCGCGGTATGAAAAACTGTTTTTT.

CDR3 region: CASSISLQGFVSRETQYF. In DNA form, the CDR3 reads TGTGCCAGTAGTATTAGTCTCCAGGGGTTTGTTTCTCGAGAGACCCAGTACTTC. The chain has TRBV19 and TRBJ2-5; possible D gene TRBD1, 6 bases. Trimming shortened V by 3 bases and J by 4 bases, and 24 bases separated the two germline ends. There are 18 residues in the CDR3. The germline CDR1 and CDR2 sequences are LNHDA and SQIVND (reference sequence).

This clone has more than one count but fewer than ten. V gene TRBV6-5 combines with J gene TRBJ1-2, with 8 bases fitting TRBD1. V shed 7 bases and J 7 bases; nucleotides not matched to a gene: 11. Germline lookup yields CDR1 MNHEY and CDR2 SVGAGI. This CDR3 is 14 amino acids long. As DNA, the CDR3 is TGTGCCAGCAAACGAGACAGGGGTTATAGTGGCTACACCTTC. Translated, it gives CASKRDRGYSGYTF.

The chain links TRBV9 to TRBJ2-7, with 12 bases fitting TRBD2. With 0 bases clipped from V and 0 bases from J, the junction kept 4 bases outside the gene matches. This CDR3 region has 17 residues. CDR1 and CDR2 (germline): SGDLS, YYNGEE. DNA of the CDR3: TGTGCCAGCAGCGTAGGAGCTAGCGGGGGGGACTCCTACGAGCAGTACTTC. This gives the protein CASSVGASGGDSYEQYF.

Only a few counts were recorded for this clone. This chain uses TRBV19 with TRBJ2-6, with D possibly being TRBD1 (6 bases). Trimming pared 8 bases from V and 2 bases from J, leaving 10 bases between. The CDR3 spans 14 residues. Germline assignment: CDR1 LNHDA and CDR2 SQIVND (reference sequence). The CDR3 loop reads CASAYRAGANVLTF. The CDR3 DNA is TGTGCCAGTGCTTACAGGGCTGGGGCCAACGTCCTGACTTTC.

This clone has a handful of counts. As DNA, the CDR3 is TGTGCCAGCAGTGACCATAGCGGGAGTGAGACCCAGTACTTC. Amino acid sequence: CASSDHSGSETQYF. The V gene is TRBV25-1, the J gene TRBJ2-5; 9 bases map to TRBD2. The CDR3 covers 14 residues. V was pared by 3 bases and J by 5 bases, with 4 bases of the junction left unmatched. CDR1 and CDR2 from the germline V gene are MGHDK and SYGVNS.

CDR3 nucleotides: TGCGCCAGCCCCGGGACAGGGGGTTGTTGGGCCTCTGGAAACACCATATATTTT. Translated: CASPGTGGCWASGNTIYF. The rearrangement uses TRBV23-1 and TRBJ1-3, with 11 bases matching TRBD1. TRBV23-1 is annotated as an ORF whose role is uncertain. The trim removed 8 bases at V and 0 bases at J, leaving 12 bases unmatched. CDR3 length: 18 residues.

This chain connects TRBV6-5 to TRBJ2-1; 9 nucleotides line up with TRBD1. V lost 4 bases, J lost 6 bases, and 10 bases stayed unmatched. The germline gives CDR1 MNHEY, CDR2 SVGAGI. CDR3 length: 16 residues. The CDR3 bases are TGTGCCAGCAGTTCCCCCGGACAGGGGTTCGGCAATGAGCAGTTCTTC. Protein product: CASSSPGQGFGNEQFF.

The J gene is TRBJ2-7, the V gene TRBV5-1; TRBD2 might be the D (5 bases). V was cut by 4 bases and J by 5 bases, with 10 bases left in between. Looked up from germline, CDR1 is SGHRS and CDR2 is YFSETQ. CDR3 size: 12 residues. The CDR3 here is CASSAAGNEQYF. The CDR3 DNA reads TGCGCCAGCAGCGCGGCCGGGAACGAGCAGTACTTC.

CDR3 sequence reads: CASSQLRGLGTEAFF. The DNA of the CDR3 is TGTGCCAGCAGCCAACTCAGGGGCCTGGGCACTGAAGCTTTCTTT. The chain combines TRBV3-1 (or the pseudogene TRBV3-2) with TRBJ1-1, with D maybe TRBD1 (6 bases). V was cut by 2 bases and J by 4 bases, with 14 bases left in between. CDR3 size: 15 residues. Per germline, CDR1 LGHDT and CDR2 YNNKEL (reference sequence).

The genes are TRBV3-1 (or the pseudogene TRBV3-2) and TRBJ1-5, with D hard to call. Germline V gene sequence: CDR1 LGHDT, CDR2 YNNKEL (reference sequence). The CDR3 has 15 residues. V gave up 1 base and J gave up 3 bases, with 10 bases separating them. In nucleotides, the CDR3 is TGTGCCAGCAGCCAAGGATGGCAAATCAATCAGCCCCAGCATTTT. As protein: CASSQGWQINQPQHF.

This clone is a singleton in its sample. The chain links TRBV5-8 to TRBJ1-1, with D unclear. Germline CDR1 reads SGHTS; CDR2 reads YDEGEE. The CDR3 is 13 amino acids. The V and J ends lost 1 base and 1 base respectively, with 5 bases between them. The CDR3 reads CASSLRRNTEAFF. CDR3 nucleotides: TGTGCCAGCAGCTTGAGGAGGAACACTGAAGCTTTCTTT.

The CDR3 sequence: CASSLDRHLEAFF. The CDR3 DNA sequence: TGTGCCAGCAGCTTGGACAGGCACCTTGAAGCTTTCTTT. This rearrangement joins TRBV5-4 to TRBJ1-1; D perhaps matches TRBD1 (5 bases). Trimming removed 0 bases at V and 7 bases at J, with 10 bases between. The germline gives CDR1 SGHNT, CDR2 YYREEE (reference sequence). This CDR3 is built from 13 residues.